This T cell receptor beta chain was documented in a study of response to subunit inactivated influenza vaccine. The CDR3 spans 14 residues. Germline CDR1 is SQVTM and CDR2 is ANQGSEA. V was clipped by 0 bases and J by 2 bases, with 10 bases between them. TCRdb independently ran MiXCR on the RT-PCR reads; one entry per CDR3 protein. This sample has about 540,000 distinct CDR3 sequences; approximately 22% occur once, and the top ten carry 2.5% to 3%. This clonotype came up a few times. These data were also filed under a second study, of T cells expressing NK-cell markers. From that paper: TCR beta libraries carry UMIs added by 5'RACE template switching. Sorted CD3+CD56+NKG2C+, CD3+CD56+NKG2C- and CD3+CD56-NKG2C+ T cells provided the TCR beta repertoires. Top CD8+ clonotypes included the dominant CD3+CD56+NKG2C+ clonotypes in six donors. Among four donors, these clonotypes also ranked first in the CD3+CD56-NKG2C+ fraction.

This chain links TRBV29-1 with TRBJ2-5; the D is unclear. The clonotype was recovered from a man aged 45-65 years who received an inactivated influenza vaccine. The specimen was CD4+ T cells sorted from PBMCs, collected 11 to 12 days after vaccination. The CDR3 is CSVEDSGRQETQYF. Here the CDR3 DNA reads TGCAGCGTTGAAGATTCAGGCAGACAAGAGACCCAGTACTTC.